The present entry profiles one T cell receptor beta chain with its context. The CDR3 length is 15 residues. The J segment lost 5 bases and the V segment lost 4 bases, leaving 8 bases of the junction unmatched. Germline V gene data show CDR1 as SGHNT and CDR2 as YYREEE (reference sequence). The PCR was carried out with 60 Vbeta primers and 13 Jbeta primers. Sequencing used immunoSEQ multiplex PCR; TCRdb keeps in-frame clones, though not all of them. Of more than 100,000 clones in the sample, about 76% were seen once. The data were taken from a study of cytomegalovirus exposure and HLA in healthy donors.

Sequenced: PBMCs. The sequence was collected from a woman aged 40 to 49 in good health and CMV-seronegative. The chain joins TRBV5-4 to TRBJ2-5; the match to TRBD1 covers 10 bases. The CDR3 DNA follows: TGTGCCAGCAGCGCGGGACAGGGGACTGGGGAGACCCAGTACTTC. This translates into CASSAGQGTGETQYF.